Reported below is one T cell receptor (beta chain). The assay was immunoSEQ multiplex PCR, and TCRdb's table has in-frame clones only and misses some. The table shows about 410,000 clones, with approximately 90% occurring only once. The entry originates in a study of Ad26.COV2.S vaccination and SARS-CoV-2 variants. Germline trimming cut 5 bases from V and 5 bases from J; bases unmatched to any gene: 10. This CDR3 contains 15 residues. CDR1 is SGHRS and CDR2 is YFSETQ in the germline V gene. Treatment described: around 19 received Ad26.COV2.S at low or high dose, single or two shots; five or six received placebo; per-sample allocation not given. Samples analyzed were those drawn on day 63 after the first vaccine or placebo injection. Spike of the Wuhan-strain SARS-CoV-2 was expressed by an Ad26 vector, which formed the vaccine.

The starting material was peripheral blood, obtained in a trial of Ad26.COV2.S vaccine versus placebo. The source is a person aged 18-65 years who received the Ad26.COV2.S COVID-19 vaccine or a placebo. The chain uses TRBV5-1 and TRBJ1-1; 9 positions agree with TRBD1. DNA for the CDR3: TGCGCCAGCAGTTTTTCCGGGACAGGGTTTACTGAAGCTTTCTTT. This codes for CASSFSGTGFTEAFF.